These 17 T cell receptor beta chains originate from one sample sequenced in a study of CD8 T cells in Susac syndrome. An input of about 0.5 to 1 ug of RNA was subjected to reverse transcription using random hexamers. TCRdb ran MiXCR on the immunoSEQ multiplex PCR reads and lists one entry per CDR3 protein. The sample contains over 150,000 distinct CDR3 sequences, roughly 94% of which appear only once. Material for sequencing was CD4+ T cells from PBMCs. The receptors were sampled from a human donor with Susac syndrome.

The chain joins TRBV10-3 to TRBJ1-1, with 10 bases matching TRBD1. Germline CDR1 is ENHRY and CDR2 is SYGVKD. This CDR3 has 14 residues. V was pared by 5 bases and J by 3 bases, with 3 bases of the junction left unmatched. In DNA, the CDR3 is TGTGCCATCAGTAGACAGGGGGCGGACACTGAAGCTTTCTTT. Protein sequence: CAISRQGADTEAFF.

With respect to this clonotype: The germline gene is not matched at one end of the junction; a read error may be the cause. The chain has TRBV20-1 and TRBJ1-5; 7 nucleotides line up with TRBD1. The CDR3 length is 15 residues. CDR1 is DFQATT, CDR2 SNEGSKA, per germline (reference sequence). CDR3: CSAREQGFSNQPQHF. The CDR3 coding sequence is TGCAGTGCTCGAGAACAGGGGTTTAGCAATCAGCCCCAGCATTTT.

The chain has TRBV4-2 and TRBJ2-3; 10 bases line up with TRBD2. This CDR3 has 17 amino acids. CDR1 is LGHNA and CDR2 is YNFKEQ in the germline V gene. The ends lost 1 base at V and 3 bases at J; junction bases unmatched: 7. The DNA of the CDR3 is TGTGCCAGCAGCCAAGGCGTAGCGGGAGGCGGGACAGATACGCAGTATTTT. This codes for CASSQGVAGGGTDTQYF.

CDR3 amino acids: CASGGLAGPSYNEQFF. Written as DNA, the CDR3 is TGTGCCAGCGGGGGACTAGCGGGGCCCTCCTACAATGAGCAGTTCTTC. This rearrangement joins TRBV2 to TRBJ2-1; 13 nucleotides align to TRBD2. V shed 8 bases, J shed 0 bases, and the junction held 4 bases outside the gene matches. Germline V lookup: CDR1 SNHLY, CDR2 FYNNEI. The CDR3 is 16 residues long.

V is TRBV12-3 or TRBV12-4 and J is TRBJ1-5; 7 bases fit TRBD1. This CDR3 spans 15 amino acids. The J segment lost 0 bases and the V segment lost 10 bases, leaving 9 bases of the junction unmatched. Written as DNA, the CDR3 is TGTGCCACCAGACAGGGAGGCATTAGCAATCAGCCCCAGCATTTT. Translation gives CATRQGGISNQPQHF.

The rearrangement joins TRBV20-1 to TRBJ2-7; TRBD2 aligns across 7 bases. The CDR3 sequence is 14 residues long. Germline CDR1 reads DFQATT; CDR2 reads SNEGSKA (reference sequence). After removal of 3 bases from V and 3 bases from J, the junction contained 8 bases not matched to a gene. In DNA form, the CDR3 reads TGCAGTGCTAGGGAACTAGCGTACAACTACGAGCAGTACTTC. Translating it yields CSARELAYNYEQYF.

The chain links TRBV4-1 to TRBJ2-7; 8 nucleotides align to TRBD1. The CDR3 loop spans 16 amino acids. The junction had 6 bases not matched to a gene; V was cut back by 1 base and J by 1 base. Germline values: CDR1 MGHRA, CDR2 YSYEKL. The CDR3 sequence is CASSQGRQGSSYEQYF. CDR3 nucleotides: TGCGCCAGCAGCCAAGGGCGACAGGGGTCTTCCTACGAGCAGTACTTC.

This CDR3 reads CAWSGMNNQPQHF. CDR3 bases: TGTGCCTGGAGTGGCATGAACAATCAGCCCCAGCATTTT. The chain has TRBV30 and TRBJ1-5; D uncertain. Trimming pared 1 base from V and 3 bases from J, leaving 7 bases between. The CDR3 extends over 13 amino acids. Germline V gene sequence: CDR1 GTSNPN, CDR2 SVGIG (reference sequence).

The chain has TRBV30 and TRBJ1-5; no definite D call. Trimming pared 0 bases from V and 7 bases from J, leaving 7 bases between. The CDR3 contains 12 residues. Per germline, CDR1 GTSNPN and CDR2 SVGIG (reference sequence). CDR3 region: CAWSVPGQPQHF. In nucleotides, the CDR3 is TGTGCCTGGAGTGTCCCCGGACAGCCCCAGCATTTT.

The chain links TRBV30 to TRBJ1-1, with no clear D. The CDR3 has 15 residues. The V gene lost 3 bases and the J gene lost 4 bases, with 18 bases spanning the gap. Germline lookup yields CDR1 GTSNPN and CDR2 SVGIG (reference sequence). This CDR3 is CAWSMERRFATEAFF. In DNA form, the CDR3 reads TGTGCCTGGAGCATGGAAAGGAGGTTTGCCACTGAAGCTTTCTTT.

The chain joins TRBV29-1 to TRBJ2-6; 9 bases map to TRBD1. Germline CDR1 SQVTM, CDR2 ANQGSEA. Trimming removed 7 bases from V and 1 base from J; junction bases left unmatched: 5. CDR3 size: 15 residues. In nucleotides, the CDR3 is TGCAGCGCCGGGGACAGGGCTTCTGGGGCCAACGTCCTGACTTTC. Its protein is CSAGDRASGANVLTF.

The chain combines TRBV10-3 with TRBJ1-5; a weak D match, TRBD1 (6 bases). With 6 bases removed from V and 5 bases from J, the gap between germline ends came to 14 bases. This CDR3 has 14 amino acids. Germline values: CDR1 ENHRY, CDR2 SYGVKD. The CDR3 is CAISPGTRHQPQHF. CDR3 DNA: TGTGCCATCAGCCCCGGGACAAGACATCAGCCCCAGCATTTT.

The chain combines TRBV9 with TRBJ2-7; D is unclear. Germline values: CDR1 SGDLS, CDR2 YYNGEE. The CDR3 loop spans 15 amino acids. The germline V and J ends were trimmed by 0 bases and 4 bases, with 14 bases remaining between them. In DNA form, the CDR3 reads TGTGCCAGCAGCGTAGATGTCGGGTTGGGGTACGAGCAGTACTTC. Protein sequence: CASSVDVGLGYEQYF.

The gene calls are TRBV30 and TRBJ2-7; 7 nucleotides agree with TRBD1. Germline V gives CDR1 GTSNPN, CDR2 SVGIG (reference sequence). V was clipped by 1 base and J by 3 bases; unmatched bases: 0. The CDR3 loop spans 12 amino acids. CDR3 DNA sequence: TGTGCCTGGAGTGCAGGGGGCTACGAGCAGTACTTC. It translates to CAWSAGGYEQYF.

The rearrangement joins TRBV20-1 to TRBJ2-3; 8 nucleotides line up with TRBD1. Germline CDR1 and CDR2: DFQATT and SNEGSKA (reference sequence). With 6 bases clipped from V and 4 bases from J, the junction kept 12 bases outside the gene matches. The CDR3 is 15 residues long. The CDR3 is CSARTGRHTSDTQYF. CDR3 in DNA: TGCAGTGCGCGGACAGGGCGACATACTTCAGATACGCAGTATTTT.

The DNA for the CDR3 is TGTGCCAGCAGTTACTCCCAGAGCAATGAAAAACTGTTTTTT. Protein: CASSYSQSNEKLFF. The rearrangement links TRBV6-5 to TRBJ1-4; D unresolved. V dropped 0 bases and J dropped 5 bases, with 7 bases sitting between them. There are 14 residues in the CDR3. CDR1 is MNHEY and CDR2 is SVGAGI in the germline V gene.

The CDR3 coding sequence is TGCGCCAGCAGCCCCGGGGGGGGAGCGGATGAGCAGTTCTTC. It encodes CASSPGGGADEQFF. J is TRBJ2-1 and V is TRBV4-1; 8 bases agree with TRBD2. This CDR3 is built from 14 residues. The V gene end was trimmed by 4 bases and the J gene end by 8 bases; junction bases not matched to a gene: 7. CDR1 and CDR2 from the germline V gene are MGHRA and YSYEKL.